Following are 29 T cell receptor beta chains from one sample sequenced in a study of T cell clonotyping in hematopoietic cell transplantation. TCRdb's copy holds only in-frame clones and misses some; the assay was immunoSEQ multiplex PCR. The table shows 60,000 to 75,000 clones, with around 94% occurring only once. The specimen sequenced was peripheral blood mononuclear cells. Receptors originate from a man between 45 and 60 years old in good health. Some clones in this sample may be carry-over from other donors' samples.

The chain uses TRBV11-3 and TRBJ1-1; D remains unclear. Between the trimmed V and J ends, which lost 5 bases and 0 bases, there was a span of 7 bases. Germline assignment: CDR1 SGHNT and CDR2 YENEEA. The CDR3 consists of 13 residues. CDR3 residues: CASSRTVNTEAFF. The CDR3 region has the DNA TGTGCCAGCAGCCGGACCGTGAACACTGAAGCTTTCTTT.

The CDR3 nucleotides read TGCGCCAGCAGCGACACAGGGTATGGCTACACCTTC. Its translation: CASSDTGYGYTF. The genes are TRBV5-1 and TRBJ1-2; D is perhaps TRBD1 (6 bases). V dropped 4 bases and J dropped 5 bases, with 9 bases sitting between them. This CDR3 has 12 residues. Germline V gives CDR1 SGHRS, CDR2 YFSETQ.

The chain carries TRBV30 and TRBJ1-1, with D hard to call. The V end lost 3 bases, the J end lost 1 base, and 9 bases lay between the germline ends. The CDR3 contains 13 residues. Looked up from germline, CDR1 is GTSNPN and CDR2 is SVGIG (reference sequence). CDR3 DNA sequence: TGTGCCTGGAGAGCGGCAGGGAACACTGAAGCTTTCTTT. It yields the protein CAWRAAGNTEAFF.

The V and J genes are TRBV19 and TRBJ1-2, with D maybe TRBD1 (5 bases). The germline V gene has CDR1 LNHDA and CDR2 SQIVND (reference sequence). Deletions cut 1 base from V and 3 bases from J, with 15 bases between. This CDR3 contains 16 residues. The CDR3 nucleotides are TGTGCCAGTAGTATAGTTTGGAGGGGAAGTGACTATGGCTACACCTTC. Amino acid sequence: CASSIVWRGSDYGYTF.

The V and J genes are TRBV6-5 and TRBJ1-6; D not certain. CDR3 length equals 15 residues. CDR1 and CDR2 from the germline V gene are MNHEY and SVGAGI. Trimming took off 7 bases at V and 8 bases at J, with 18 bases between the two ends. The CDR3 region is CASKSLIRGYSPLHF. The CDR3, as DNA: TGTGCCAGCAAGTCTCTAATCCGAGGTTATTCACCCCTCCACTTT.

The rearrangement links TRBV29-1 to TRBJ2-1; D unclear. This CDR3 has 13 residues. The germline V gene has CDR1 SQVTM and CDR2 ANQGSEA. The V end lost 4 bases, the J end lost 1 base, and 8 bases lay between the germline ends. Here the CDR3 DNA reads TGCAGCGTTGGAGCGAGTTCCTACAATGAGCAGTTCTTC. Protein product: CSVGASSYNEQFF.

The chain has TRBV7-6 and TRBJ2-1, with D tentatively TRBD2 (6 bases). Trimming pared 2 bases from V and 5 bases from J, leaving 13 bases between. This CDR3 contains 15 residues. Per the germline V gene, CDR1 is SGHVS and CDR2 is FNYEAQ. The CDR3: CASSLRDLTNNEQFF. CDR3 coding DNA: TGTGCCAGCAGCTTAAGGGACTTGACGAACAATGAGCAGTTCTTC.

This sequence joins TRBV7-7 and TRBJ2-2; possible D gene TRBD1, 6 bases. The V gene's germline CDR1 is SSHAT and CDR2 FNYEAQ (reference sequence). This CDR3 contains 15 residues. V was shortened by 4 bases and J by 3 bases, with 12 bases between the two germline ends. The CDR3: CASSSNRDHTGELFF. The CDR3 DNA follows: TGTGCCAGCAGCTCGAACAGGGACCACACCGGGGAGCTGTTTTTT.

About this clone itself: Additional DNA sequences in this sample encode the identical CDR3. The chain carries TRBV6-1 and TRBJ1-1; D not certain. This CDR3 has 14 amino acids. The germline V gene has CDR1 MNHNS and CDR2 SASEGT. V lost 2 bases, J lost 2 bases, and 9 bases lay in between. The CDR3 protein is CASSELGDNTEAFF. For the CDR3, the DNA is TGTGCCAGCAGTGAATTAGGAGACAACACTGAAGCTTTCTTT.

The table lists this clone with a count of one. The rearrangement joins TRBV7-3 to TRBJ2-2; 7 bases match TRBD2. The CDR3 loop spans 16 amino acids. CDR1 is SGHTA, CDR2 FQGTGA, per germline. The J segment lost 4 bases and the V segment lost 8 bases, leaving 13 bases of the junction unmatched. The CDR3 DNA is TGTGCCAGCTCCTATGGGGCGGGACTACCCACCGGGGAGCTGTTTTTT. Translation gives CASSYGAGLPTGELFF.

The J gene is TRBJ2-7, the V gene TRBV2; possible D gene TRBD2, 6 bases. Trimming took off 0 bases at V and 3 bases at J, with 9 bases between the two ends. Per the germline V gene, CDR1 is SNHLY and CDR2 is FYNNEI. CDR3 size: 14 residues. CDR3 loop: CASSEARGIYEQYF. The CDR3 coding sequence is TGTGCCAGCAGTGAAGCGCGCGGGATCTACGAGCAGTACTTC.

CDR3 in amino acids: CASGSQGGAGELFF. The CDR3 DNA is TGTGCCAGCGGCTCACAGGGAGGGGCCGGGGAGCTGTTTTTT. V is TRBV6-1 and J is TRBJ2-2; tentatively, D is TRBD2 (7 bases). Germline V gene sequence: CDR1 MNHNS, CDR2 SASEGT. V gave up 8 bases and J gave up 6 bases, with 16 bases separating them. This CDR3 region has 14 residues.

This chain links TRBV18 with TRBJ2-7, with D perhaps matching TRBD2 (6 bases). This CDR3 contains 14 residues. Trimming removed 0 bases from V and 2 bases from J, with 8 bases in between. Looked up from germline, CDR1 is KGHSH and CDR2 is LQKENI. The CDR3 DNA is TGTGCCAGCTCACCACCGGGGGGTACCTACGAGCAGTACTTC. Translating it yields CASSPPGGTYEQYF. Combining the CDR3 with reference TRBV18 and TRBJ2-7 gives the whole variable domain NAGVMQNPRHLVRRRGQEARLRCSPMKGHSHVYWYRQLPEEGLKFMVYLQKENIIDESGMPKERFSAEFPKEGPSILRIQQVVRGDSAAYFCASSPPGGTYEQYFGPGTRLTVT.

This chain uses TRBV2 with TRBJ2-7; TRBD1 matches 11 bases. Germline V gene lookup returns CDR1 SNHLY and CDR2 FYNNEI. J lost 5 bases, V lost 7 bases, and 10 bases had no gene match. CDR3 length: 15 amino acids. DNA for the CDR3: TGTGCCAGCAACCTAAACCCGGGACAGGGGGACGAGCAGTACTTC. Translation: CASNLNPGQGDEQYF.

This clone was counted once. This chain joins TRBV7-2 and TRBJ2-2; D gene ambiguous. CDR3 length equals 13 residues. The germline V and J ends were trimmed by 4 bases and 4 bases, with 7 bases remaining between them. CDR1 and CDR2 from the germline V gene are SGHTA and FQGNSA. The CDR3 DNA reads as TGTGCCAGCAGCTGGAGAAGCACCGGGGAGCTGTTTTTT. As protein: CASSWRSTGELFF.

DNA for the CDR3: TGTGCCAGCAGCGCCCCAGGGGGAACCCGCGGGGAGCTGTTTTTT. Its protein product is CASSAPGGTRGELFF. This sequence joins TRBV5-4 and TRBJ2-2; 7 bases are a match to TRBD1. Germline CDR1 is SGHNT and CDR2 is YYREEE (reference sequence). With 4 bases clipped from V and 7 bases from J, the junction kept 10 bases outside the gene matches. There are 15 residues in the CDR3. Combining the CDR3 with reference TRBV5-4 and TRBJ2-2 gives the whole variable domain ETGVTQSPTHLIKTRGQQVTLRCSSQSGHNTVSWYQQALGQGPQFIFQYYREEENGRGNFPPRFSGLQFPNYSSELNVNALELDDSALYLCASSAPGGTRGELFFGEGSRLTVL.

The chain employs TRBV27 and TRBJ2-1; TRBD1 or TRBD2 may be the D gene (6 bases each). V was shortened by 6 bases and J by 6 bases, with 12 bases between the two germline ends. The CDR3 loop spans 13 amino acids. Germline values: CDR1 MNHEY, CDR2 SMNVEV (reference sequence). In nucleotides, the CDR3 is TGTGCCAGCAGCGGAGGGGGATTCAATGAGCAGTTCTTC. It specifies CASSGGGFNEQFF.

The gene calls are TRBV28 and TRBJ2-1; tentatively, D is TRBD1 (6 bases). CDR3 length equals 14 residues. V lost 5 bases to trimming and J lost 7 bases, with 15 bases between them. CDR1 and CDR2 from the germline V gene are MDHEN and SYDVKM. CDR3 coding DNA: TGTGCCAGCAGTCTTCGACAGGTTGGAAATGAGCAGTTCTTC. Translating gives CASSLRQVGNEQFF.

The J gene is TRBJ1-4, the V gene TRBV9; no clear D. CDR3 length equals 14 residues. Germline-derived CDR1 and CDR2 are SGDLS and YYNGEE. Trimming cost V 3 bases and J 5 bases, with 11 bases left between them. Written as DNA, the CDR3 is TGTGCCAGCAGCGCGGGCGTTACCAATGAAAAACTGTTTTTT. Encoded protein: CASSAGVTNEKLFF.

The chain joins TRBV7-3 to TRBJ2-3; no definite D call. Germline V lookup: CDR1 SGHTA, CDR2 FQGTGA. The length of the CDR3 is 14 residues. V lost 6 bases to trimming and J lost 2 bases, with 12 bases between them. CDR3 loop: CASSPIGLTDTQYF. Here the CDR3 DNA reads TGTGCCAGCAGTCCTATTGGCCTCACAGATACGCAGTATTTT.

This clone has a handful of counts. The rearrangement links TRBV28 to TRBJ2-3, with 9 bases aligning to TRBD2. Trimming cost V 7 bases and J 2 bases; bases outside gene matches: 4. This CDR3 spans 14 amino acids. Germline V gene sequence: CDR1 MDHEN, CDR2 SYDVKM. CDR3 in amino acids: CASNLAGTTDTQYF. The CDR3 DNA follows: TGTGCCAGCAATCTAGCGGGAACCACAGATACGCAGTATTTT.

J is TRBJ1-2 and V is TRBV9; 8 nucleotides match TRBD1. This CDR3 is 16 amino acids long. Losses at the gene ends were 0 bases for V and 4 bases for J; bases not matched to a gene: 8. The V gene's germline CDR1 is SGDLS and CDR2 YYNGEE. CDR3 in amino acids: CASSVGSQGAGYGYTF. The CDR3 coding sequence is TGTGCCAGCAGCGTAGGATCCCAGGGGGCCGGCTATGGCTACACCTTC.

A single count supports this clone. The rearrangement links TRBV11-3 to TRBJ2-1; 10 bases agree with TRBD1. CDR1 SGHNT and CDR2 YENEEA come from the germline V gene. The CDR3 has 15 residues. Trimming at V came to 1 base and at J to 9 bases, leaving 6 bases not matched to a gene. This CDR3 is CASSLAGQGLGEQFF. The CDR3 bases are TGTGCCAGCAGCTTAGCGGGACAGGGGTTGGGTGAGCAGTTCTTC.

The chain recombines TRBV9 with TRBJ1-4; D is perhaps TRBD1 (6 bases). The CDR3 loop spans 14 amino acids. CDR1 and CDR2 from the germline V gene are SGDLS and YYNGEE. The V and J ends lost 0 bases and 8 bases respectively, with 11 bases between them. The CDR3 DNA sequence: TGTGCCAGCAGCGTAGGAGGGGGGAGCGAAAAACTGTTTTTT. Encoded protein: CASSVGGGSEKLFF.

The chain joins TRBV7-6 to TRBJ2-7, with a weak D call TRBD1 (6 bases). V gave up 2 bases and J gave up 5 bases, with 10 bases separating them. CDR1 is SGHVS and CDR2 is FNYEAQ in the germline V gene. The CDR3 sequence is 13 residues long. CDR3 in DNA: TGTGCCAGCAGCTTATCAGGGGTGGACGAGCAGTACTTC. It yields the protein CASSLSGVDEQYF.

This chain links TRBV7-8 with TRBJ2-3; 7 bases map to TRBD2. Looked up from germline, CDR1 is SGHVS and CDR2 is FQNEAQ. The CDR3 totals 16 residues. V was pared by 1 base and J by 3 bases, with 7 bases of the junction left unmatched. The CDR3 here is CASSLGPGGKTDTQYF. The DNA of the CDR3 is TGTGCCAGCAGCTTAGGACCCGGGGGGAAGACAGATACGCAGTATTTT. The full variable domain, completed using reference TRBV7-8 and TRBJ2-3, is GAGVSQSPRYKVAKRGQDVALRCDPISGHVSLFWYQQALGQGPEFLTYFQNEAQLDKSGLPSDRFFAERPEGSVSTLKIQRTQQEDSAVYLCASSLGPGGKTDTQYFGPGTRLTVL.

The rearrangement links TRBV5-6 to TRBJ2-7; 8 positions agree with TRBD2. CDR3 length: 15 residues. V lost 7 bases to trimming and J lost 4 bases; unmatched junction nucleotides: 13. Germline values: CDR1 SGHDT, CDR2 YYEEEE. The CDR3 reads CASGSGEKQPYEQYF. In nucleotides, the CDR3 is TGTGCCAGCGGTAGCGGGGAGAAGCAACCATACGAGCAGTACTTC. Looking up the rest from reference TRBV5-6 and TRBJ2-7 gives the full variable domain: DAGVTQSPTHLIKTRGQQVTLRCSPKSGHDTVSWYQQALGQGPQFIFQYYEEEERQRGNFPDRFSGHQFPNYSSELNVNALLLGDSALYLCASGSGEKQPYEQYFGPGTRLTVT.

In DNA form, the CDR3 reads TGTGCCAGCAGCCCCGAGCTGGTTAGGAACACTGAAGCTTTCTTT. It codes for CASSPELVRNTEAFF. This sequence joins TRBV6-5 and TRBJ1-1; no firm D call. The CDR3 contains 15 residues. From germline, CDR1 is MNHEY and CDR2 SVGAGI. Deletions cut 6 bases from V and 1 base from J, with 15 bases between.

CDR3 protein: CASSRLTDLNQPQHF. As DNA, the CDR3 is TGTGCCAGTAGTCGACTAACAGACCTCAATCAGCCCCAGCATTTT. The genes are TRBV19 and TRBJ1-5; D call uncertain. Germline CDR1 is LNHDA and CDR2 is SQIVND (reference sequence). The ends were cut back, 5 bases at V and 3 bases at J, with 14 bases in the middle. The CDR3 extends over 15 amino acids.